One and the same sample provided the 32 T cell receptor beta chains below, sequenced in a study of monozygotic twins with inflammatory bowel disease. TCRdb reanalyzed the 5' RACE reads, giving one entry per CDR3 protein sequence and no DNA. Its listing shows around 370,000 distinct CDR3 sequences. Specimen: blood. These receptors all come from a human donor with ulcerative colitis or Crohn's disease, or a healthy co-twin of an affected twin (not recorded which).

V and J are TRBV24-1 and TRBJ2-1. This CDR3 comprises 14 residues. CDR1 and CDR2 from the germline V gene are KGHDR and SFDVKD. The CDR3 spells CATSEAGQYNEQFF.

V usage is TRBV9 and J usage is TRBJ2-1; TCRdb reports TRBD1, a call that lacks DNA to check it against. This CDR3 has 13 amino acids. Germline assignment: CDR1 SGDLS and CDR2 YYNGEE. The CDR3: CASSPLGYNEQFF. Complete variable domain (other parts from reference TRBV9 and TRBJ2-1): DSGVTQTPKHLITATGQRVTLRCSPRSGDLSVYWYQQSLDQGLQFLIQYYNGEERAKGNILERFSAQQFPDLHSELNLSSLELGDSALYFCASSPLGYNEQFFGPGTRLTVL.

This sequence joins TRBV29-1 and TRBJ2-2; TCRdb calls TRBD1, which cannot be checked without DNA. Germline CDR1 reads SQVTM; CDR2 reads ANQGSEA. The CDR3 is 14 residues long. The CDR3 region is CSVWDRVNTGELFF.

CDR3 sequence: CASSLVRDSQRSYEQYF. The V call is TRBV5-1, the J call TRBJ2-7; TCRdb's D call, TRBD1, is unchecked because there is no DNA. Germline V CDR1 and CDR2: SGHRS, YFSETQ. This CDR3 spans 17 amino acids.

The chain carries TRBV20-1 and TRBJ2-1. CDR3 length equals 14 residues. Per the germline V gene, CDR1 is DFQATT and CDR2 is SNEGSKA (reference sequence). CDR3 in amino acids: CSASGGRPYNEQFF.

V is TRBV4-3 and J is TRBJ2-1; TCRdb lists TRBD2, though no DNA is available to test this call. The CDR3 is 14 residues long. CDR1 and CDR2 from the germline V gene are LGHNA and YSLEER. The CDR3 loop reads CASRAGTEYNEQFF.

The chain couples TRBV12-3 or TRBV12-4 to TRBJ1-2. The length of the CDR3 is 15 residues. This CDR3 is CASSLATGTGDGYTF.

The chain employs TRBV4-3 and TRBJ1-2; TCRdb selects TRBD1, and the lack of DNA leaves this call unchecked. Germline CDR1 LGHNA, CDR2 YSLEER. This CDR3 is 15 amino acids long. CDR3 protein: CASSQVRGRPDGYTF.

This chain links TRBV7-9 with TRBJ1-2; TCRdb lists TRBD1, though no DNA is available to test this call. The CDR3 length is 16 residues. Germline V CDR1 and CDR2: SEHNR, FQNEAQ (reference sequence). This CDR3 reads CASSAGGAGGSYGYTF.

The J gene is TRBJ2-5, the V gene TRBV6-1; TCRdb's D call, TRBD2, is unchecked because there is no DNA. The CDR3 extends over 16 amino acids. Germline-derived CDR1 and CDR2 are MNHNS and SASEGT. This CDR3 reads CASSASRTQAEETQYF.

V and J are TRBV2 and TRBJ2-5; TCRdb lists TRBD2, though no DNA is available to test this call. The CDR3 consists of 14 residues. CDR1 and CDR2 from the germline V gene are SNHLY and FYNNEI. CDR3 in amino acids: CASSSRALTATQYF.

This rearrangement joins TRBV4-3 to TRBJ2-2. The germline gives CDR1 LGHNA, CDR2 YSLEER. This CDR3 contains 15 residues. This chain's CDR3 is CASSQGKFSAGELFF.

This chain links TRBV6-5 with TRBJ1-1; TCRdb proposes TRBD1, but this gene call is untestable without DNA. This CDR3 has 11 residues. Germline CDR1 MNHEY, CDR2 SVGAGI. CDR3 sequence reads: CASSYGGEAFF.

The rearrangement uses TRBV29-1 and TRBJ2-5; the TCRdb call, TRBD1, lacks DNA for checking. Germline V gene sequence: CDR1 SQVTM, CDR2 ANQGSEA. The CDR3 has 13 amino acids. The CDR3 loop is CSVATGVQETQYF.

The chain links TRBV15 to TRBJ1-4. Germline-derived CDR1 and CDR2 are LNHNV and YYDKDF (reference sequence). The CDR3 loop spans 13 amino acids. CDR3 sequence: CATSRARDSGLFF.

The chain couples TRBV19 to TRBJ1-5. There are 15 residues in the CDR3. The germline gives CDR1 LNHDA, CDR2 SQIVND (reference sequence). CDR3 residues: CASSRDSGLTRPQHF.

V gene TRBV20-1 combines with J gene TRBJ1-5; no DNA is available, so the TRBD1 call from TCRdb remains unchecked. The V gene's germline CDR1 is DFQATT and CDR2 SNEGSKA (reference sequence). This CDR3 is 15 amino acids long. CDR3 sequence: CSAENQQGSDQPQHF.

This chain uses TRBV29-1 with TRBJ1-1; TCRdb picks TRBD1, but there is no DNA to check that call. Germline V lookup: CDR1 SQVTM, CDR2 ANQGSEA. This CDR3 contains 13 residues. CDR3 loop: CSVGRGGGVEAFF.

This chain joins TRBV7-9 and TRBJ1-1. Germline V lookup: CDR1 SEHNR, CDR2 FQNEAQ (reference sequence). The length of the CDR3 is 13 residues. The CDR3 protein is CASSLRMNTEAFF.

The gene calls are TRBV4-3 and TRBJ1-5; checking the TCRdb D call of TRBD1 is not possible without DNA. The germline CDR1 and CDR2 sequences are LGHNA and YSLEER. The CDR3 runs 18 residues. The CDR3 sequence: CASSQNLDPQEGNQPQHF.

This chain links TRBV6-1 with TRBJ1-6; TCRdb reports TRBD1, a call that lacks DNA to check it against. The CDR3 is made up of 15 amino acids. The germline CDR1 and CDR2 sequences are MNHNS and SASEGT. The CDR3 loop is CASHISGTGVSPLHF.

The chain uses TRBV21-1 and TRBJ2-5; the D call from TCRdb, TRBD2, cannot be confirmed without DNA. TRBV21-1 corresponds to a pseudogene. The CDR3 is made up of 16 amino acids. The CDR3 protein is CASSKLAGGPPPAQYF.

The chain has TRBV5-1 and TRBJ1-6; there is no DNA to check the TCRdb D call of TRBD1. CDR3 length equals 16 residues. Per the germline V gene, CDR1 is SGHRS and CDR2 is YFSETQ. CDR3 loop: CASSPGTVNYNSPLHF.

The chain joins TRBV18 to TRBJ2-7; TCRdb outputs TRBD1, but without DNA this stays unchecked. Germline V CDR1 and CDR2: KGHSH, LQKENI. The CDR3 consists of 15 residues. The CDR3 spells CASSLVQDGTYEQYF.

The V and J genes are TRBV7-2 and TRBJ1-2; checking the TCRdb D call of TRBD1 is not possible without DNA. CDR3 size: 15 residues. The germline V gene encodes CDR1 SGHTA and CDR2 FQGNSA. The CDR3 spells CASSFDRGQLYGYTF.

The chain joins TRBV15 to TRBJ1-6; TCRdb's D gene call, TRBD1, goes unchecked for lack of DNA. This CDR3 is built from 14 residues. Germline CDR1 LNHNV, CDR2 YYDKDF (reference sequence). CDR3 sequence reads: CATGGAGGDSPLHF.

The genes are TRBV4-2 and TRBJ2-2; as DNA is missing, the TRBD2 call by TCRdb cannot be tested. CDR1 and CDR2 (germline): LGHNA, YNFKEQ. This CDR3 spans 15 amino acids. This CDR3 reads CASRPSGGRTGELFF.

This chain connects TRBV6-5 to TRBJ1-1; TCRdb names TRBD1, which stays unverified in the absence of DNA. The CDR3 runs to 18 residues. CDR1 and CDR2 (germline): MNHEY, SVGAGI. CDR3 loop: CASSYHVVTPGGGGEAFF.

This rearrangement joins TRBV6-2 or TRBV6-3 to TRBJ2-1; the D call from TCRdb, TRBD2, cannot be confirmed without DNA. This CDR3 is 15 amino acids long. The V gene's germline CDR1 is MNHEY and CDR2 SVGEGT. This CDR3 reads CASSYSGLAGVEQFF.

The rearrangement links TRBV6-1 to TRBJ2-1; TCRdb calls TRBD2, which cannot be checked without DNA. The CDR3 is made up of 16 amino acids. In germline, CDR1 is MNHNS, CDR2 SASEGT. The CDR3 here is CASQGLAAHSYNEQFF.

This chain connects TRBV6-5 to TRBJ2-1; no DNA is available, so the TRBD1 call from TCRdb remains unchecked. CDR3 size: 16 residues. In germline, CDR1 is MNHEY, CDR2 SVGAGI. The CDR3 is CASSYLPGQGYNEQFF.

The chain couples TRBV7-2 to TRBJ1-4. Looked up from germline, CDR1 is SGHTA and CDR2 is FQGNSA. This CDR3 is built from 15 residues. The CDR3 spells CASRIRDSTNEKLFF.